This TCR beta chain appears in the sequencing data of a study of T cell changes during pregnancy in multiple sclerosis (dated by TCRdb to about 2019). As for the study more broadly: In women with multiple sclerosis, the researchers looked at how the T cell repertoire shifted as pregnancy progressed.

This clone was seen a handful of times. Its specific antigen is unknown. No much larger clone is present one base from it, and per-base qualities are unavailable. Trimming takes 3 bases off V and 3 bases off J; junction bases not matched to a gene: 2. Counted from cysteine to phenylalanine, this CDR3 has 15 amino acids. Of all the DNA, just the CDR3 is kept, 45 bases in frame from base 1. CDR1 and CDR2 are drawn from the germline V gene: MRHNA, SNTAGT. Library preparation used the immunoSEQ multiplex PCR assay. In TCRdb, the immuneACCESS table is reduced to in-frame sequences with V and J assigned. These tables do not hold every clone; where another copy was compared, an unresolved V gene accounts for under half, and the others remain unexplained. Present in this sample are about 79,000 clones, around 93% of which were seen just once. In total, the top ten clones hold approximately 0.79% of the sample.

The receptor was derived from a female donor in good health, enrolled as a control in a pregnancy study. The sample consisted of peripheral blood, taken in the second trimester of pregnancy. The rearranged segments are TRBV6-4 and TRBJ2-2, with 9 bases in between that match TRBD2. Here is the DNA: TGTGCCAGCAGTGAGCGGGGGGGCGACACCGGGGAGCTGTTTTTT. Translation gives CASSERGGDTGELFF.